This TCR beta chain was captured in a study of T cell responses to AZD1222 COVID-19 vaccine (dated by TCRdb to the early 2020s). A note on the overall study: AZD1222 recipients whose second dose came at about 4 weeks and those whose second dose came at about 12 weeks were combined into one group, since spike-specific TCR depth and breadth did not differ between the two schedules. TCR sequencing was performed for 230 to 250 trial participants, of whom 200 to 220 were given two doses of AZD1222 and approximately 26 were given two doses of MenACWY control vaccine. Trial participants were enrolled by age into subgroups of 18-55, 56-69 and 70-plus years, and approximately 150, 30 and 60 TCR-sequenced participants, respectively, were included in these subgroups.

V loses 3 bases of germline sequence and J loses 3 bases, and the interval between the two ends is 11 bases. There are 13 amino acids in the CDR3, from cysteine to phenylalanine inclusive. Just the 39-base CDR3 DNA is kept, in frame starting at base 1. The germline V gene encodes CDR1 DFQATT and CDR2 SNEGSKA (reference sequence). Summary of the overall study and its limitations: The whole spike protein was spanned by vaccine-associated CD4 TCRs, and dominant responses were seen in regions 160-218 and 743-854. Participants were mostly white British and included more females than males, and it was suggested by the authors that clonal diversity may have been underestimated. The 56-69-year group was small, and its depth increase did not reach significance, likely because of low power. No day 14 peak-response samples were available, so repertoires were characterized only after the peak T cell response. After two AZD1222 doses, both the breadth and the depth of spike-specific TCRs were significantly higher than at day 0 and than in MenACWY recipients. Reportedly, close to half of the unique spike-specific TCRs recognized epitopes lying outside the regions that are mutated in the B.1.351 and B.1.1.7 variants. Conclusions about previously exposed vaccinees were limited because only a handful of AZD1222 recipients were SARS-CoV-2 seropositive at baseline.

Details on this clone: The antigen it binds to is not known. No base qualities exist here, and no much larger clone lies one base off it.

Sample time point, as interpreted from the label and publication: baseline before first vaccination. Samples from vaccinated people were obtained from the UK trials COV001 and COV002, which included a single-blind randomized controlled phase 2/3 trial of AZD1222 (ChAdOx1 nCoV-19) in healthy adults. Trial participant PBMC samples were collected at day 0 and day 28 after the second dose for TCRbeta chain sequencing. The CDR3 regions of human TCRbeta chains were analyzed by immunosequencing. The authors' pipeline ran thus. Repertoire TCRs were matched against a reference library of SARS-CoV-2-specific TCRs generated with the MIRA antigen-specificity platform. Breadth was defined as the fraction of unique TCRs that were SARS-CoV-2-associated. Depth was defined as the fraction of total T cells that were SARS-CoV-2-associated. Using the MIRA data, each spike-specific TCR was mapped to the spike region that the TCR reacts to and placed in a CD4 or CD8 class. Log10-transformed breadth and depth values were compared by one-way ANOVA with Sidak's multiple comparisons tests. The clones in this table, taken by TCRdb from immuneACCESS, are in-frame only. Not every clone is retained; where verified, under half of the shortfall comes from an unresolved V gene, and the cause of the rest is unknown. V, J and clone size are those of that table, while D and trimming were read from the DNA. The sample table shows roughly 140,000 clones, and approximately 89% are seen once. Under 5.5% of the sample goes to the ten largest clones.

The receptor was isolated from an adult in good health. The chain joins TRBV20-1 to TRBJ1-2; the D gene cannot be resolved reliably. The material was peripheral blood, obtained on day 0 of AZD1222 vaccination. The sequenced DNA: TGCAGTGCTAGTTCCGCGAGTGACTATGGCTACACCTTC. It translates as CSASSASDYGYTF.